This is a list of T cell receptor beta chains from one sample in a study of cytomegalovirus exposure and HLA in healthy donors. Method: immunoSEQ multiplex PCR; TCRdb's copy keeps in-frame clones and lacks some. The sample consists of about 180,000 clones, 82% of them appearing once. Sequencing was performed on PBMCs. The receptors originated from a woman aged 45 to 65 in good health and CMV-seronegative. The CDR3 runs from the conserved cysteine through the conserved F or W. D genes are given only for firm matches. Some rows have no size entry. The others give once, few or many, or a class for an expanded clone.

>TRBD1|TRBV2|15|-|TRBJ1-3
CASSKTGGFGNTIYF
TGTGCCAGCAGTAAAACAGGGGGCTTTGGAAACACCATATATTTT
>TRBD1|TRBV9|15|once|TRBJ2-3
CASSVVGQGRDTQYF
TGTGCCAGCAGCGTAGTAGGACAGGGGAGGGATACGCAGTATTTT
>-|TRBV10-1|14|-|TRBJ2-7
CASSEEGGTYEQYF
TGCGCCAGCAGTGAAGAAGGGGGTACCTACGAGCAGTACTTC
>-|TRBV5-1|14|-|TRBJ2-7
CASSLDQASTMKYF
TGCGCCAGCAGCTTGGATCAGGCGAGTACGATGAAGTACTTC
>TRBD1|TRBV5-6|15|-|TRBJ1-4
CASSPGTGWHEKLFF
TGTGCCAGCAGCCCCGGGACAGGATGGCATGAAAAACTGTTTTTT
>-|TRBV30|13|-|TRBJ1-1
CAWSARGDTEAFF
TGTGCCTGGAGTGCTCGCGGTGACACTGAAGCTTTCTTT
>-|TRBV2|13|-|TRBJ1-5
CASRGRRAQPQHF
TGTGCCAGCAGGGGGAGGAGGGCCCAGCCCCAGCATTTT
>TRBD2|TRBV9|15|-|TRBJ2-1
CASSVRTGGRDEQFF
TGTGCCAGCAGCGTAAGAACGGGAGGCCGGGATGAGCAGTTCTTC
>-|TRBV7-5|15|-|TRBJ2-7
CARSQTPEGTYEQYF
TGTGCCAGAAGCCAAACCCCCGAGGGTACCTACGAGCAGTACTTC
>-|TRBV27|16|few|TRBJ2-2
CASSSPDSLNTGELFF
TGTGCCAGCAGTTCCCCCGATAGCCTTAACACCGGGGAGCTGTTTTTT
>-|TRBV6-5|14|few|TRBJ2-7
CASSYVGSSYEQYF
TGTGCCAGCAGTTACGTTGGCAGCTCCTACGAGCAGTACTTC
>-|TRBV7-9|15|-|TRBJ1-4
CASSPRGGLNEKLFF
TGTGCCAGCAGCCCCCGGGGAGGGCTAAATGAAAAACTGTTTTTT
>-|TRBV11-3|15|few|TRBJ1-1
CASSFDFTSDTEAFF
TGTGCCAGCAGCTTTGATTTCACGTCGGACACTGAAGCTTTCTTT
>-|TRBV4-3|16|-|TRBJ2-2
CASSQERTLNTGELFF
TGCGCCAGCAGCCAAGAGAGGACTCTTAACACCGGGGAGCTGTTTTTT
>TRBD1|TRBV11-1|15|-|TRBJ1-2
CASSFPGTGPYGYTF
TGTGCCAGCAGCTTCCCCGGGACAGGGCCCTATGGCTACACCTTC
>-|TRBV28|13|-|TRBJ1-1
CASSFPRVAEAFF
TGTGCCAGCAGTTTTCCCAGGGTAGCTGAAGCTTTCTTT
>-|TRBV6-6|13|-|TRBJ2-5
CASSYPDRETQYF
TGTGCCAGCAGTTACCCCGACAGGGAGACCCAGTACTTC
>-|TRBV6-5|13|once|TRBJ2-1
CASISPGSDEQFF
TGTGCCAGCATATCCCCAGGTTCGGATGAGCAGTTCTTC
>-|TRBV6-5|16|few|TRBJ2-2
CASSYGRAWGTGELFF
TGTGCCAGCAGTTACGGGCGGGCTTGGGGCACCGGGGAGCTGTTTTTT
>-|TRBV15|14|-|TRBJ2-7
CATSRREAPYEQYF
TGTGCCACCAGCCGGAGGGAGGCCCCCTACGAGCAGTACTTC
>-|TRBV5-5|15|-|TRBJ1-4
CASSHRTATNEKLFF
TGTGCCAGCAGCCACCGGACAGCAACTAATGAAAAACTGTTTTTT
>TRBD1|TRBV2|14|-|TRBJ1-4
CASSSRTGNEKLFF
TGTGCCAGCAGCTCCCGGACAGGGAATGAAAAACTGTTTTTT
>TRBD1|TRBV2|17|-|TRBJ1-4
CASSKEGRGPSNEKLFF
TGTGCCAGCAGTAAGGAGGGCAGGGGGCCGTCTAATGAAAAACTGTTTTTT
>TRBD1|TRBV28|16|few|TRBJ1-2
CASSLSTGGANYGYTF
TGTGCCAGCAGTCTATCGACAGGGGGAGCTAACTATGGCTACACCTTC
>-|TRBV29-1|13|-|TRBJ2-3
CSVAGTSTDTQYF
TGCAGCGTTGCGGGTACTAGCACAGATACGCAGTATTTT
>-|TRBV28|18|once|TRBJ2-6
CASSLLGTLSSGANVLTF
TGTGCCAGCAGTTTACTCGGGACACTAAGCTCTGGGGCCAACGTCCTGACTTTC
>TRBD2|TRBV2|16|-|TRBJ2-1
CASTRGGRGAYNEQFF
TGTGCCAGCACCCGTGGCGGGAGGGGGGCCTACAATGAGCAGTTCTTC
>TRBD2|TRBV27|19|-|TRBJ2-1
CASSLTPGTSGTRGNEQFF
TGTGCCAGCAGTTTAACCCCCGGGACTAGCGGGACGCGGGGCAATGAGCAGTTCTTC
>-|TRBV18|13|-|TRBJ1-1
CASTTIKNTEAFF
TGTGCCAGCACAACGATTAAGAACACTGAAGCTTTCTTT
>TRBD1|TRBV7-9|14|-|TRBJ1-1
CASWATGRATEAFF
TGTGCCAGCTGGGCGACAGGGCGCGCCACTGAAGCTTTCTTT
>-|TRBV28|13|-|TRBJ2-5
CASSVGLIETQHF
TGTGCCAGCAGCGTGGGACTCATCGAGACCCAGCACTTC
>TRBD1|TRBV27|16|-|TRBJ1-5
CASSSWTGANNQPQHF
TGTGCCAGCAGTTCTTGGACAGGGGCTAACAATCAGCCCCAGCATTTT
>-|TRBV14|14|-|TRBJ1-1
CASSQDQGKTEAFF
TGTGCCAGCAGCCAAGATCAGGGGAAAACTGAAGCTTTCTTT
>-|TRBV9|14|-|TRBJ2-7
CASSVGGFSYEQYF
TGTGCCAGCAGCGTAGGCGGGTTCTCCTACGAGCAGTACTTC
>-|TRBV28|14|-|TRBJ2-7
CASRQAQSSYEQYF
TGTGCCAGTCGACAGGCGCAAAGCTCCTACGAGCAGTACTTC
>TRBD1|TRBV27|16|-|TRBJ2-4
CASSFIGTGGSDIQYF
TGTGCCAGCAGTTTTATCGGGACAGGGGGCTCGGACATTCAGTACTTC
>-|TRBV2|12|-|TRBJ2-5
CASCQAVGTQYF
TGTGCCAGCTGTCAGGCCGTGGGGACCCAGTACTTC
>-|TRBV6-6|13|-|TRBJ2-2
CASSYSRTGELFF
TGTGCCAGCAGTTACTCCCGCACCGGGGAGCTGTTTTTT
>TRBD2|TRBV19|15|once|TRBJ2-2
CASSISSGFTGELFF
TGTGCCAGTAGTATATCTAGCGGGTTTACCGGGGAGCTGTTTTTT
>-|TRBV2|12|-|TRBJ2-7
CASSDGRYEQYF
TGTGCCAGCAGTGATGGGAGGTACGAGCAGTACTTC
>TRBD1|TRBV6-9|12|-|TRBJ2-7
CASTLGQDEQYF
TGTGCCAGCACCCTAGGACAGGACGAGCAGTACTTC
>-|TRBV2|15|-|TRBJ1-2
CATYGGISGDYGYTF
TGTGCCACGTACGGGGGAATTTCGGGTGACTATGGCTACACCTTC
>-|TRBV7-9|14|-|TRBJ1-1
CASSLGGRGTEAFF
TGTGCCAGCAGCTTAGGGGGGCGAGGCACTGAAGCTTTCTTT
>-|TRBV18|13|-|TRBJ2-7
CASSPGAPVVQYF
TGTGCCAGCTCACCTGGGGCCCCGGTTGTGCAGTACTTC
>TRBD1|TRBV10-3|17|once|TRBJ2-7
CAISESAWDRKTYEQYF
TGTGCCATCAGTGAGTCGGCCTGGGACAGAAAAACCTACGAGCAGTACTTC
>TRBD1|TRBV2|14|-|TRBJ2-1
CASSEAHRGYEQFF
TGTGCCAGCAGTGAGGCCCACAGGGGCTATGAGCAGTTCTTC
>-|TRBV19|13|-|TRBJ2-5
CASSLGGKETQYF
TGTGCCAGTAGTCTTGGGGGGAAGGAGACCCAGTACTTC
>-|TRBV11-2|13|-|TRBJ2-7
CASSPDRDYEQYF
TGTGCCAGCAGCCCAGACAGAGACTACGAGCAGTACTTC
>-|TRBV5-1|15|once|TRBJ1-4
CASNRGGATNEKLFF
TGCGCCAGTAATCGGGGAGGGGCAACTAATGAAAAACTGTTTTTT
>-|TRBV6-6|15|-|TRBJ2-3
CASSFGLEFTDTQYF
TGTGCCAGCAGTTTCGGACTTGAATTCACAGATACGCAGTATTTT
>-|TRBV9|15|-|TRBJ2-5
CASSVVAGNQETQYF
TGTGCCAGCAGCGTAGTCGCGGGAAACCAAGAGACCCAGTACTTC
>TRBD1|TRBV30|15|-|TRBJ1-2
CAWELLGQIFYGYTF
TGTGCCTGGGAATTACTGGGACAGATATTCTATGGCTACACCTTC
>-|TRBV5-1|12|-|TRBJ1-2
CASSGDTLDYTF
TGCGCCAGCAGCGGGGACACCCTGGACTACACCTTC